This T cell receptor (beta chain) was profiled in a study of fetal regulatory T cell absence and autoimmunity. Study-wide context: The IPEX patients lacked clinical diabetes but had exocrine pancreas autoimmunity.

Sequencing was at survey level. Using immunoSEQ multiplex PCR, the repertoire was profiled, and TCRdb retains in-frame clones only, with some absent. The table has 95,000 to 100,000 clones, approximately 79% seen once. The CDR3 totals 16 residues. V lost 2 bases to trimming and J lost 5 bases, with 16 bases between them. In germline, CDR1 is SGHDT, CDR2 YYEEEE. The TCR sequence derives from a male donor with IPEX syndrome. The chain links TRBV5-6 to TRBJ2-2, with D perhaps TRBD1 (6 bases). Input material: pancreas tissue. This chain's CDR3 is CASSFNRVGITGELFF. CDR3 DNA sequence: TGTGCCAGCAGCTTCAACAGGGTGGGGATAACCGGGGAGCTGTTTTTT.